One sample yielded the 10 T cell receptor beta chains listed below, sequenced in a study of cytomegalovirus exposure and HLA in healthy donors. The PCR was carried out with 60 Vbeta primers and 13 Jbeta primers. TCRdb keeps only in-frame clones here, not all; method: immunoSEQ multiplex PCR. The repertoire consists of 150,000 to 200,000 clones, with around 75% occurring once and the leading ten covering roughly 4.5%. Sequencing was carried out using PBMCs. These TCRs come from a man aged 18 to 30 in good health and CMV-seropositive.

This clone was found a few times. This chain joins TRBV14 and TRBJ1-3, with unresolved D. CDR3 length: 16 amino acids. CDR1 is SGHDN, CDR2 FVKESK, per germline. The V end lost 4 bases, the J end lost 0 bases, and 13 bases lay between the germline ends. CDR3 region: CASSPFLTSSGNTIYF. CDR3 bases: TGTGCCAGCAGCCCTTTCTTAACGAGCTCTGGAAACACCATATATTTT. Full variable domain (missing parts from reference TRBV14 and TRBJ1-3): EAGVTQFPSHSVIEKGQTVTLRCDPISGHDNLYWYRRVMGKEIKFLLHFVKESKQDESGMPNNRFLAERTGGTYSTLKVQPAELEDSGVYFCASSPFLTSSGNTIYFGEGSWLTVV.

The chain is built from TRBV28 and TRBJ2-7, with D tentatively TRBD1 (6 bases). This CDR3 is built from 13 residues. Germline V lookup: CDR1 MDHEN, CDR2 SYDVKM. V was clipped by 10 bases and J by 1 base, with 14 bases between them. CDR3 loop: CATAPGDSYEQYV. As DNA, the CDR3 is TGTGCCACCGCCCCAGGGGATTCCTACGAGCAGTACGTC.

The rearrangement uses TRBV6-1 and TRBJ1-1; weak D call: TRBD1 (6 bases). CDR1 is MNHNS and CDR2 is SASEGT in the germline V gene. Trimming took off 6 bases at V and 3 bases at J, with 14 bases between the two ends. The CDR3 sequence is 14 residues long. CDR3 bases: TGTGCCAGCAGAGGGGGGGAGGGGGACACTGAAGCTTTCTTT. Translated: CASRGGEGDTEAFF.

As to this clone: This same CDR3 is encoded by further DNA sequences in the sample. The CDR3 is CASSLGQGNEQFF. CDR3 bases: TGCGCCAGCAGCTTGGGACAGGGCAACGAGCAGTTCTTC. V gene TRBV5-1 combines with J gene TRBJ2-1; 7 nucleotides match TRBD1. Trimming at V came to 0 bases and at J to 10 bases, leaving 4 bases not matched to a gene. CDR3 length: 13 amino acids. Germline CDR1 SGHRS, CDR2 YFSETQ.

The chain carries TRBV4-1 and TRBJ1-4; D is unclear. Looked up from germline, CDR1 is MGHRA and CDR2 is YSYEKL. V was clipped by 2 bases and J by 0 bases, with 13 bases between them. The CDR3 consists of 17 residues. CDR3 region: CASSQPPTAATNEKLFF. In DNA, the CDR3 is TGCGCCAGCAGCCAACCCCCCACAGCGGCAACTAATGAAAAACTGTTTTTT.

V gene TRBV5-4 combines with J gene TRBJ1-1, with D tentatively TRBD1 (5 bases). The CDR3 loop spans 17 amino acids. Trimming left V 9 bases short and J 0 bases short, with 24 bases between. The germline gives CDR1 SGHNT, CDR2 YYREEE (reference sequence). The CDR3: CATEKRQGAILNTEAFF. As DNA, the CDR3 is TGTGCCACCGAGAAGAGGCAGGGTGCGATTTTGAACACTGAAGCTTTCTTT.

For this clone: Other DNA variants within this sample encode the same CDR3. The gene calls are TRBV9 and TRBJ2-5; tentative D call: TRBD2 (6 bases). There are 14 residues in the CDR3. Germline V gives CDR1 SGDLS, CDR2 YYNGEE. The V end was cut by 2 bases, the J end by 1 base, with 9 bases between. CDR3 in amino acids: CASSVGTLQETQYF. As DNA, the CDR3 is TGTGCCAGCAGCGTTGGGACTCTCCAAGAGACCCAGTACTTC.

The CDR3 DNA is TGTGCCAGCAGCGTAGTAGGCGGGGGGGGCGGAGATACGCAGTATTTT. Amino acid sequence: CASSVVGGGGGDTQYF. This chain links TRBV9 with TRBJ2-3; the match to TRBD2 covers 9 bases. V shed 0 bases, J shed 5 bases, and the junction held 7 bases outside the gene matches. The CDR3 has 16 residues. The germline gives CDR1 SGDLS, CDR2 YYNGEE.

CDR3 nucleotides: TGCACTGGGACAGAGGGGGGAATGGCCCAGTACTTC. Translated: CTGTEGGMAQYF. This chain joins TRBV29-1 and TRBJ2-5; D is perhaps TRBD1 (7 bases). CDR3 size: 12 residues. Germline V CDR1 and CDR2: SQVTM, ANQGSEA.

V and J are TRBV5-1 and TRBJ2-5, with TRBD1 identical over 12 bases. Trimming at V came to 4 bases and at J to 7 bases, leaving 8 bases not matched to a gene. The CDR3 is 15 residues long. Germline V lookup: CDR1 SGHRS, CDR2 YFSETQ. For the CDR3, the DNA is TGCGCCAGCAGCCGTGGGACAGGGGGCGAGGGGACCCAGTACTTC. As protein: CASSRGTGGEGTQYF. Full variable domain (missing parts from reference TRBV5-1 and TRBJ2-5): KAGVTQTPRYLIKTRGQQVTLSCSPISGHRSVSWYQQTPGQGLQFLFEYFSETQRNKGNFPGRFSGRQFSNSRSEMNVSTLELGDSALYLCASSRGTGGEGTQYFGPGTRLLVL.